Shown below are 28 T cell receptor beta chains from a single sample sequenced in a study of blood T cell repertoires in COVID-19 (dated by TCRdb to the early 2020s). Preparation of the library involved the immunoSEQ multiplex PCR assay. The immuneACCESS repertoire file appears here via TCRdb, limited to in-frame rearrangements. These files lack a portion of the clones; in checked studies, under half of the deficit traces to unresolved V genes, and the cause of the others is not known. The sample table shows around 58,000 clones, and roughly nine tenths are seen once. The ten largest clones capture under 7.5% of the sample. Sequencing input: peripheral blood. The receptors here all came from a woman aged 55-70 years with active or convalescent COVID-19.

CDR3 sequence: CASSLALAGGSYNEQFF. In DNA form, the CDR3 reads TGCGCCAGCAGCTTGGCCCTAGCGGGGGGTTCCTACAATGAGCAGTTCTTC. V is TRBV5-1 and J is TRBJ2-1; TRBD2 matches at 11 bases. V gave up 0 bases and J gave up 1 base; unmatched junction bases: 3. The germline V gene has CDR1 SGHRS and CDR2 YFSETQ. The length of the CDR3 is 17 residues.

The rearrangement joins TRBV25-1 to TRBJ2-7, with unresolved D. V dropped 1 base and J dropped 0 bases, with 10 bases sitting between them. Per germline, CDR1 MGHDK and CDR2 SYGVNS. The CDR3 loop spans 15 amino acids. The CDR3 sequence is CASSELWAASYEQYF. As DNA, the CDR3 is TGTGCCAGCAGTGAATTATGGGCAGCCTCCTACGAGCAGTACTTC.

This chain uses TRBV7-8 with TRBJ1-1; D remains ambiguous. The germline V and J ends were trimmed by 0 bases and 5 bases, with 10 bases remaining between them. CDR3 size: 14 residues. Germline lookup yields CDR1 SGHVS and CDR2 FQNEAQ. CDR3 loop: CASSLAPGETEAFF. The CDR3 DNA follows: TGTGCCAGCAGCTTAGCGCCCGGGGAAACTGAAGCTTTCTTT. The full variable domain, in which reference TRBV7-8 and TRBJ1-1 provide the parts outside the CDR3, is GAGVSQSPRYKVAKRGQDVALRCDPISGHVSLFWYQQALGQGPEFLTYFQNEAQLDKSGLPSDRFFAERPEGSVSTLKIQRTQQEDSAVYLCASSLAPGETEAFFGQGTRLTVV.

The chain recombines TRBV5-1 with TRBJ2-3; TRBD2 matches at 8 bases. The CDR3 sequence is 16 residues long. V trimming: 0 bases; J trimming: 5 bases; junction bases outside the gene matches: 8. In germline, CDR1 is SGHRS, CDR2 YFSETQ. Here the CDR3 DNA reads TGCGCCAGCAGCTTGGATCCAGCGGGGGCGAAAGATACGCAGTATTTT. This translates into CASSLDPAGAKDTQYF.

This chain connects TRBV9 to TRBJ2-1; weak D call: TRBD2 (6 bases). Germline V gene lookup returns CDR1 SGDLS and CDR2 YYNGEE. Trimming removed 4 bases at V and 3 bases at J, with 14 bases between. The CDR3 consists of 15 residues. CDR3 in DNA: TGTGCCAGCAGCACGACCGGGACTGGCTACAATGAGCAGTTCTTC. Translation: CASSTTGTGYNEQFF. Looking up the rest from reference TRBV9 and TRBJ2-1 gives the full variable domain: DSGVTQTPKHLITATGQRVTLRCSPRSGDLSVYWYQQSLDQGLQFLIQYYNGEERAKGNILERFSAQQFPDLHSELNLSSLELGDSALYFCASSTTGTGYNEQFFGPGTRLTVL.

This clone has a handful of counts. The chain is built from TRBV6-6 and TRBJ2-1; TRBD2 matches at 16 bases. The germline CDR1 and CDR2 sequences are MNHNY and SVGAGI (reference sequence). The CDR3 totals 16 residues. The V segment lost 3 bases and the J segment 7 bases; nucleotides outside the gene matches: 3. The CDR3 sequence is CASSYEGLAGGNEQFF. In DNA form, the CDR3 reads TGTGCCAGCAGTTATGAGGGACTAGCGGGGGGGAATGAGCAGTTCTTC.

The chain recombines TRBV30 with TRBJ2-4; 7 nucleotides line up with TRBD2. Germline trimming cut 3 bases from V and 9 bases from J; bases unmatched to any gene: 11. The CDR3 length is 14 residues. The germline V gene has CDR1 GTSNPN and CDR2 SVGIG (reference sequence). CDR3 in amino acids: CAWRAEWGGSIQYF. The CDR3 coding sequence is TGTGCCTGGAGGGCGGAGTGGGGGGGATCCATTCAGTACTTC.

The CDR3 DNA is TGTGCCAGCAGCCAGGATTCCGTTGACTCAGTTGGGAACACTGAAGCTTTCTTT. Translated, it gives CASSQDSVDSVGNTEAFF. The V and J genes are TRBV14 and TRBJ1-1; no reliable D call. The CDR3 has 18 residues. Per germline, CDR1 SGHDN and CDR2 FVKESK. V shed 3 bases and J shed 1 base, with 21 bases lying between them.

The chain combines TRBV28 with TRBJ2-1; 16 bases line up with TRBD2. Trimming took 5 bases from V and 1 from J; bases not matched to a gene: 5. The CDR3 has 18 amino acids. CDR1 is MDHEN and CDR2 is SYDVKM in the germline V gene. The CDR3 nucleotides are TGTGCCAGCAGTCTCGAGGGACTAGCGGGAGGGTCCTACAATGAGCAGTTCTTC. It yields the protein CASSLEGLAGGSYNEQFF.

The chain carries TRBV3-1 (or the pseudogene TRBV3-2) and TRBJ2-7, with 8 bases identical to TRBD2. Germline V gene sequence: CDR1 LGHDT, CDR2 YNNKEL (reference sequence). The trim removed 3 bases at V and 0 bases at J, leaving 4 bases unmatched. The CDR3 extends over 15 amino acids. The DNA of the CDR3 is TGTGCCAGCAGCCAGGCGGGAGGTAGCTCCTACGAGCAGTACTTC. Its translation is CASSQAGGSSYEQYF.

This chain uses TRBV5-4 with TRBJ2-1, with 7 bases fitting TRBD2. With V trimmed by 1 base and J by 5 bases, 0 bases remained unmatched. The length of the CDR3 is 13 residues. Germline V gives CDR1 SGHNT, CDR2 YYREEE (reference sequence). The CDR3 is CASSLSGNNEQFF. As DNA, the CDR3 is TGTGCCAGCAGCTTGAGCGGGAACAATGAGCAGTTCTTC.

The CDR3 DNA reads as TGTGCCAGCAGTTTAGGCCGAGGAACGGGAGAAGGCTACACCTTC. Amino acids: CASSLGRGTGEGYTF. This rearrangement joins TRBV28 to TRBJ1-2; D is ambiguous. This CDR3 region has 15 residues. Trimming left V 2 bases short and J 8 bases short, with 18 bases between. The germline gives CDR1 MDHEN, CDR2 SYDVKM.

The chain uses TRBV7-2 and TRBJ2-3, with D possibly TRBD2 on 6 matching bases. Per the germline V gene, CDR1 is SGHTA and CDR2 is FQGNSA. V dropped 5 bases and J dropped 3 bases, with 12 bases sitting between them. The CDR3 spans 14 residues. The CDR3, as DNA: TGTGCCAGCAGCACCGGGACTTTGACAGATACGCAGTATTTT. Amino acids: CASSTGTLTDTQYF. Filled out from reference TRBV7-2 and TRBJ2-3, the complete variable domain reads GAGVSQSPSNKVTEKGKDVELRCDPISGHTALYWYRQSLGQGLEFLIYFQGNSAPDKSGLPSDRFSAERTGGSVSTLTIQRTQQEDSAVYLCASSTGTLTDTQYFGPGTRLTVL.

The chain employs TRBV13 and TRBJ2-1; 8 nucleotides agree with TRBD1. Germline values: CDR1 PRHDT, CDR2 FYEKMQ (reference sequence). The ends lost 4 bases at V and 4 bases at J; junction bases unmatched: 6. This CDR3 is built from 15 residues. DNA for the CDR3: TGTGCCAGCAGCTCCGGGACAGGAACTTACAATGAGCAGTTCTTC. Translation: CASSSGTGTYNEQFF.

This chain uses TRBV6-2 or TRBV6-3 with TRBJ2-7, with 9 bases matching TRBD1. V dropped 4 bases and J dropped 7; count of bases not matched to a gene: 14. Germline V CDR1 and CDR2: MNHEY, SVGEGT. The CDR3 has 16 amino acids. The CDR3 is CASSSWGGTGPREQYF. The CDR3 DNA reads as TGTGCCAGCAGTTCCTGGGGGGGGACAGGGCCGAGAGAGCAGTACTTC.

The chain recombines TRBV11-3 with TRBJ1-1; D is undetermined. Trimming cost V 5 bases and J 1 base, with 8 bases left between them. The CDR3 consists of 13 residues. Per the germline V gene, CDR1 is SGHNT and CDR2 is YENEEA. CDR3: CASSQNKNTEAFF. Here the CDR3 DNA reads TGTGCCAGCAGCCAAAACAAGAACACTGAAGCTTTCTTT.

This chain connects TRBV30 to TRBJ2-3, with unresolved D. The CDR3 contains 11 residues. With 5 bases removed from V and 0 bases from J, the gap between germline ends came to 3 bases. Per the germline V gene, CDR1 is GTSNPN and CDR2 is SVGIG (reference sequence). CDR3: CAWSSTDTQYF. CDR3 coding DNA: TGTGCCTGGTCTAGCACAGATACGCAGTATTTT.

The chain uses TRBV5-1 and TRBJ2-1; TRBD2 aligns across 9 bases. The V gene's germline CDR1 is SGHRS and CDR2 YFSETQ. The V and J ends lost 4 bases and 2 bases, in that order; junction bases with no gene match: 7. This CDR3 region has 16 residues. The CDR3 protein is CASSAEAGGPYNEQFF. Written as DNA, the CDR3 is TGCGCCAGCAGCGCGGAAGCGGGGGGTCCCTACAATGAGCAGTTCTTC.

This sequence joins TRBV24-1 and TRBJ1-5; 8 positions agree with TRBD1. CDR1 KGHDR and CDR2 SFDVKD come from the germline V gene. The CDR3 spans 16 residues. After removal of 2 bases from V and 0 bases from J, the junction contained 2 bases not matched to a gene. This CDR3 is CATSDSGQGSNQPQHF. Written as DNA, the CDR3 is TGTGCCACCAGTGATTCCGGACAGGGTAGCAATCAGCCCCAGCATTTT.

This chain links TRBV11-3 with TRBJ1-1; D not certain. Germline V gene lookup returns CDR1 SGHNT and CDR2 YENEEA. V lost 1 base, J lost 4 bases, and 10 bases lay in between. This CDR3 region has 14 residues. CDR3 loop: CASSLGGGSTEAFF. The DNA of the CDR3 is TGTGCCAGCAGCTTAGGTGGAGGGAGCACTGAAGCTTTCTTT.

The chain combines TRBV28 with TRBJ2-2; D gene ambiguous. The CDR3 runs to 12 residues. Trimming took 7 bases from V and 1 from J, leaving 4 bases between them. CDR1 and CDR2 (germline): MDHEN, SYDVKM. This CDR3 is CASIRNTGELFF. The CDR3 region has the DNA TGTGCCAGCATTCGGAACACCGGGGAGCTGTTTTTT.

This clone showed up just once. The chain uses TRBV30 and TRBJ1-6; 7 bases agree with TRBD1. Germline CDR1 and CDR2: GTSNPN and SVGIG (reference sequence). The V segment lost 1 base and the J segment 6 bases; nucleotides outside the gene matches: 6. The CDR3 has 15 amino acids. The CDR3 sequence is CAWSDRGGSNSPLHF. CDR3 in DNA: TGTGCCTGGAGTGACAGGGGAGGATCTAATTCACCCCTCCACTTT.

The V and J genes are TRBV9 and TRBJ1-1, with D unresolved. The germline V gene encodes CDR1 SGDLS and CDR2 YYNGEE. Trimming took off 4 bases at V and 1 base at J, with 8 bases between the two ends. The CDR3 is made up of 13 amino acids. This CDR3 is CASSSEGNTEAFF. The CDR3 bases are TGTGCCAGCAGCTCGGAGGGGAACACTGAAGCTTTCTTT.

The CDR3 bases are TGTGCCAGCAGTTACGGTGGGAGCGGGAAGACCCAGTACTTC. Translated: CASSYGGSGKTQYF. The chain has TRBV6-5 and TRBJ2-5; 7 nucleotides match TRBD2. Germline V CDR1 and CDR2: MNHEY, SVGAGI. V dropped 2 bases and J dropped 6; count of bases not matched to a gene: 6. The CDR3 consists of 14 residues.

The chain has TRBV29-1 and TRBJ2-2; D gene unclear. The CDR3 totals 14 residues. The germline V gene has CDR1 SQVTM and CDR2 ANQGSEA. The V end lost 0 bases, the J end lost 6 bases, and 11 bases lay between the germline ends. CDR3 nucleotides: TGCAGCGTTGAAGATCCTTCCGCGGCCGGGGAGCTGTTTTTT. Protein product: CSVEDPSAAGELFF.

This chain uses TRBV5-5 with TRBJ1-2, with 7 bases that match TRBD1. V lost 0 bases to trimming and J lost 5 bases; unmatched junction nucleotides: 4. This CDR3 is built from 14 residues. Per germline, CDR1 SGHKS and CDR2 YYEKEE (reference sequence). The CDR3 DNA reads as TGTGCCAGCAGCTTGGACAGGGGACCGTATGGCTACACCTTC. Its translation: CASSLDRGPYGYTF.

On this clone itself: Within the sample, other DNA sequences also encode this same CDR3. The chain combines TRBV18 with TRBJ1-3; D is ambiguous. In germline, CDR1 is KGHSH, CDR2 LQKENI. The CDR3 has 13 residues. V lost 3 bases and J lost 0, with 3 bases in between. The CDR3: CASSPNSGNTIYF. As DNA, the CDR3 is TGTGCCAGCTCACCTAACTCTGGAAACACCATATATTTT. Using reference TRBV18 and TRBJ1-3 for the parts outside the CDR3, the full variable domain is NAGVMQNPRHLVRRRGQEARLRCSPMKGHSHVYWYRQLPEEGLKFMVYLQKENIIDESGMPKERFSAEFPKEGPSILRIQQVVRGDSAAYFCASSPNSGNTIYFGEGSWLTVV.

The chain joins TRBV5-1 to TRBJ2-1, with TRBD2 as a possible D gene (6 bases). The length of the CDR3 is 13 residues. Per the germline V gene, CDR1 is SGHRS and CDR2 is YFSETQ. Trimming took off 0 bases at V and 9 bases at J, with 10 bases between the two ends. CDR3 sequence reads: CASSLESGLEQFF. The CDR3 bases are TGCGCCAGCAGCTTGGAAAGCGGGCTTGAGCAGTTCTTC.